The sequence of this T cell receptor (beta chain) was determined in a study of human T cells and chemical hapten exposure. Study-level findings and limits: Sensitization with DPC brought no change to TCRs above 1 in 1000 in frequency.

The CDR3 runs 15 residues. V dropped 5 bases and J dropped 0; count of bases not matched to a gene: 5. The V gene's germline CDR1 is KGHDR and CDR2 SFDVKD. Documented time point: patch test 3, about 24 weeks after DPC sensitization. Treatment reported: therapeutic diphenylcyclopropenone sensitization with weekly scalp DPC. Phlebotomy was performed prior to application of every patch test. TCRdb re-derived calls from the RACE reads in MiXCR, one entry per CDR3 protein. The sample records 210,000 or so distinct CDR3 sequences, under 30% being singletons. As for this clonotype: The antigen is unknown.

The receptor was derived from a woman in her forties with alopecia areata. Some clones in this sample may be carry-over from other donors' samples. The chain links TRBV24-1 to TRBJ2-5; 7 nucleotides match TRBD2. The source material was whole blood, sampled in connection with sensitization to the hapten diphenylcyclopropenone (DPC). CDR3 nucleotide sequence: TGTGCCACCAGTGGCGGGAGTTTCCACCAAGAGACCCAGTACTTC. Translation: CATSGGSFHQETQYF.